This entry features one TCR beta chain sequence. Its antigen is currently not known. It has no much larger one-base neighbor in the sample; base qualities were not kept. The 39 donors, aged about 6 to 100 years, were systemically healthy Caucasian individuals from Russia. Roughly 11 milliliters of peripheral blood were drawn from each donor into EDTA-treated Vacutainer tubes. PBMCs were isolated by Ficoll-Paque density-gradient centrifugation, with at least 6.5 million obtained per sample. Trizol reagent was used to extract total RNA from PBMCs, with at least 5.5 micrograms per sample. For every donor, an aliquot of PBMCs went through flow cytometry to measure the percentages of naive CD45RAhigh/CD27high T cells. CDR1 is given as LGHNA and CDR2 as YNFKEQ, both from the germline V gene. V is reduced by 0 bases and J by 0 bases, leaving a spacing of 12 bases between them. From the cysteine up to the phenylalanine, the CDR3 has a length of 17 residues. Left in the record is the CDR3 DNA by itself, 51 bases read in frame from the first base.

This specimen belongs to a study of blood T cells in healthy people across ages (dated by TCRdb to about 2015). With respect to the entire study: In model experiments, roughly one uniquely barcoded TCR beta cDNA molecule per two T cells was captured by template switching. Using deep sequencing normalized with unique cDNA molecular identifiers, the study measured how TCR beta repertoire diversity changes with age. The donors were split into four age groups: young (average around 15 years), middle-aged (roughly 39), aged (about 56) and long-lived (roughly 80). To avoid experimental bias, donors of different ages were spread randomly across the sequencing lanes. Two additional independent replicas of 1 million unique cDNA reads from the same blood draw were analyzed for two donors (one aged 18 to 30 and one aged 80 or older). What the authors observed across the whole study: Bulk unsorted PBMC profiling prevented conclusive comparison of naive and antigen-experienced compartments. Estimates of total diversity from one million sequenced T cells were regarded as lower bounds and underestimates. There was a strong correlation between observed TCR beta diversity and the percentage of naive T cells measured by flow cytometry. Because the CMV infection status of the donors was unknown, age-related changes in expanded clonotypes may potentially have been confounded. Compared with the aged group, the long-lived group had more naive CD4+ T cells, fewer expanded clones and increased TCR diversity, suggesting age selection. Observed TCR beta diversity per million T cells fell roughly linearly with age, and a significant reduction was already apparent by age about 36.

The library was obtained by 5' RACE. The listed sequencing device is Illumina HiSeq 2500. A second about 7 to 12 cycle PCR used a sample-barcoded 5' primer and a J-beta primer mix. Each TCR beta cDNA molecule received a unique molecular identifier from a template-switch 5' adaptor carrying 12 random nucleotides. At least 2.5 million CDR3-containing paired-end reads were obtained from each sample. First-strand cDNA synthesis was performed from all RNA using the Mint cDNA synthesis kit, with priming by a TRBC-specific oligonucleotide. All cDNA was treated with uracil-DNA glycosylase and then went through a first 18-cycle PCR with the universal primers M1SS and BC2_uni_R. Per the authors' processing: Normalization of each sample was performed by random selection of 1 million high-quality reads, each carrying a distinct molecular identifier. Reads with shared molecular identifiers were discarded instead of being binned into consensus sequences. MiTCR, with a Q25 quality threshold and the strictest error-elimination algorithm, was used for CDR3 identification, clonotype clustering and error correction. Lower-bound total TCR beta diversity was estimated with a nonparametric unseen species model using Euler transformation. The raw public reads went through TCRdb reprocessing: fastp at Q25, MiXCR clone calling, in-frame beta chains kept. Entries are consolidated by CDR3 protein sequence, retaining the most common genes and DNA. These V and J calls rely on TCRdb rather than the paper's analysis. Recorded for this sample are hundreds of thousands of distinct CDR3 sequences; about 45% of them occurred a single time. The top ten clonotypes cover 15% to 20% of the sample.

Sequencing was performed on blood. The V gene is TRBV4-2 and the J gene is TRBJ2-1; the D gene is perhaps TRBD1, from 5 matching bases. This clonotype was sampled from a man older than 75 in good health. This receptor carries the CDR3 CASSQDQNRRSYNEQFF. The nucleotide sequence reads as follows: TGTGCCAGCAGCCAAGACCAAAACAGGCGCTCCTACAATGAGCAGTTCTTC.